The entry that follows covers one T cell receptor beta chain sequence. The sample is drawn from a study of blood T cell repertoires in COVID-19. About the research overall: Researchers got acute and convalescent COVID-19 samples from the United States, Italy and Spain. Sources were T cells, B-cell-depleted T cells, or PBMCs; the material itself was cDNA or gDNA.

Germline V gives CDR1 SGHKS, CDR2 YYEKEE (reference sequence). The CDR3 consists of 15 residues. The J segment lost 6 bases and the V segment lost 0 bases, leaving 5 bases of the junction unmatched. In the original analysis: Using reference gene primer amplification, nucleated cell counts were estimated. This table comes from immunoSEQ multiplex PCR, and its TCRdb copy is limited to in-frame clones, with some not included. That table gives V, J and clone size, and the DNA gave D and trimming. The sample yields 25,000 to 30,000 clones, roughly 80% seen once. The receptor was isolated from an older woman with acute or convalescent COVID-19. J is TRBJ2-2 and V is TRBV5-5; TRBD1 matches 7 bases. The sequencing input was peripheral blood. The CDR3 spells CASSLVGGEAGELFF. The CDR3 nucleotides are TGTGCCAGCAGCTTGGTAGGGGGCGAGGCCGGGGAGCTGTTTTTT.